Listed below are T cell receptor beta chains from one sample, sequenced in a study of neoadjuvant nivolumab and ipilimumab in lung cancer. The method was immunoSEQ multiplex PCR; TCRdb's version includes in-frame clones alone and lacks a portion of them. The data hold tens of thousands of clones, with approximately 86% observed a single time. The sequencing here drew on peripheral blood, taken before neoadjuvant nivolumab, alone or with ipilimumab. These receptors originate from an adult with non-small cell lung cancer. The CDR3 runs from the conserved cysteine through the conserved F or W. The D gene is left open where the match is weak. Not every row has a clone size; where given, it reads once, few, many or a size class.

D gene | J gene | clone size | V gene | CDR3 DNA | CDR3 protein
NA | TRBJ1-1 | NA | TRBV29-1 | TGCAGCGTCAAAGCCTACACAGGTGTGAACACTGAAGCTTTCTTT | CSVKAYTGVNTEAFF
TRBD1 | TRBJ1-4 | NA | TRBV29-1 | TGCAGCGTCGCTGGACAGGGAGGGACTGAAAAACTGTTTTTT | CSVAGQGGTEKLFF
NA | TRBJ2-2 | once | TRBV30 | TGTGCCTGGAGTGTATCAGGTGCCGGGGAGCTGTTTTTT | CAWSVSGAGELFF
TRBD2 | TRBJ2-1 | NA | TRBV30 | TGTGCCTGGAGTCCACTAGCGGGAGGGTATTTGAATGAGCAGTTCTTC | CAWSPLAGGYLNEQFF
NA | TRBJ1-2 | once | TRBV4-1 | TGCGCCAGCAGCCAAGATACAGGGCCAGGGAGTGGCTACACCTTC | CASSQDTGPGSGYTF
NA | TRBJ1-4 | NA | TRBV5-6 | TGTGCCAGCAGCTTCGCGGGGGGTTGGGAAAAACTGTTTTTT | CASSFAGGWEKLFF
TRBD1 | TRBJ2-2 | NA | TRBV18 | TGTGCCAGCTCCCCCAGGGGGCAGGCCACCGGGGAGCTGTTTTTT | CASSPRGQATGELFF
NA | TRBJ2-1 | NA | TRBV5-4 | TGTGCCAGCAGCTCTGGGAGCTCCTACAATGAGCAGTTCTTC | CASSSGSSYNEQFF
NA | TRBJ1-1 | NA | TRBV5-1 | TGCGCCAGCAGCTTGACAGGGCTGAACACTGAAGCTTTCTTT | CASSLTGLNTEAFF
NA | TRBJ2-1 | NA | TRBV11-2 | TGTGCCAGCAGCTTAGAGGCCGGACCCGGTCGGAATGAGCAGTTCTTC | CASSLEAGPGRNEQFF
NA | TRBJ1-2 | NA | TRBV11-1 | TGTGCCAGCAGCTTAGAGGGTGCCTATGGCTACACCTTC | CASSLEGAYGYTF
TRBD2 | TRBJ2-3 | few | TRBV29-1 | TGCAGCACGGGGGGGCTCCGGGCCCACACAGATACGCAGTATTTT | CSTGGLRAHTDTQYF
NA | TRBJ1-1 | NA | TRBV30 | TGTGCCATGGAGAAAGTGGGTGTTGAAGCTTTCTTT | CAMEKVGVEAFF
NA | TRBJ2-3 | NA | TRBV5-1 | TGCGCCAGCAGCGACGCAGCCACAGATACGCAGTATTTT | CASSDAATDTQYF
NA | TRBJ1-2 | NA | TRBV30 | TGTGCCTGGAGTTGGGGCGGAGGCTACACCTTC | CAWSWGGGYTF
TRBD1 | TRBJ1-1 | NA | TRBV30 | TGTGCCTGGGGGAGAGGGGGCGGACCTGAAGCTTTCTTT | CAWGRGGGPEAFF
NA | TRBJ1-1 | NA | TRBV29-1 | TGCAGCGTTGCAAGGGCAATGAACACTGAAGCTTTCTTT | CSVARAMNTEAFF
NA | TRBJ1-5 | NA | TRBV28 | TGTGCCTCCCGTGGGGTACGCAATCAGCCCCAGCATTTT | CASRGVRNQPQHF
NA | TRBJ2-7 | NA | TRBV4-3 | TGCGCCAGCAGCCAAGAACGGGGTGATTGGGCCTACGAGCAGTACTTC | CASSQERGDWAYEQYF
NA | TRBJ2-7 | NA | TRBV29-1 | TGCAGCGTTGAAGTCACAGGGAACTACGAGCAGTACTTC | CSVEVTGNYEQYF
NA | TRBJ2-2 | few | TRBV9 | TGTGCCAGCAGCGTATCCAGCGGGGAGCTGTTTTTT | CASSVSSGELFF
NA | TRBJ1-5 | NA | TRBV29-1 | TGCAGCGTTGGTGGGAGCAATCAGCCCCAGCATTTT | CSVGGSNQPQHF
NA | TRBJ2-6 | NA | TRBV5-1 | TGCGCCAGCAGCTTAAAAATGAGAGGAGTGGGAATCTCTGGGGCCAACGTCCTGACTTTC | CASSLKMRGVGISGANVLTF
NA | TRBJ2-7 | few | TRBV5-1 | TGCGCCAGCAGCTTGGGTACAGCAGAATCCTACGAGCAGTACTTC | CASSLGTAESYEQYF
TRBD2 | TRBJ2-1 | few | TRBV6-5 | TGTGCCAGTATAGCGGGAGGAGGCAATGAGCAGTTCTTC | CASIAGGGNEQFF
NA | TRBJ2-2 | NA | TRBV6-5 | TGTGCCAGCAGTTACTTCCCCACCGGGGAGCTGTTTTTT | CASSYFPTGELFF
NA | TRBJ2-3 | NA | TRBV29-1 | TGCAGCGTTGGGGAGCGGACAGATACGCAGTATTTT | CSVGERTDTQYF
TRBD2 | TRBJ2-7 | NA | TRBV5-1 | TGCGCCAGCAGCATGACTAGCGGGAGTGGCGGCGAGCAGTACTTC | CASSMTSGSGGEQYF
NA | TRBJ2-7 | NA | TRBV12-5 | TGTGCTAGTGGTCCGAACAGGGGGGGTACCTACGAGCAGTACTTC | CASGPNRGGTYEQYF
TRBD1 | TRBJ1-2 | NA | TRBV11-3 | TGTGCCAGCAGCTTAGCAGGGGGAAATTATGGCTACACCTTC | CASSLAGGNYGYTF
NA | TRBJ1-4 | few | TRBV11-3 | TGTGCCAGCAGCCGGGGGGGTCTGGCAACTAATGAAAAACTGTTTTTT | CASSRGGLATNEKLFF
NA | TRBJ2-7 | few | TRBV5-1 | TGCGCCAGCACGGCCGGGGGAACCTACGAGCAGTACTTC | CASTAGGTYEQYF
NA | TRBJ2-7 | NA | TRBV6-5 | TGTGCCAGCAGTTACATAATGGCATCGGACTCCTACGAGCAGTACTTC | CASSYIMASDSYEQYF
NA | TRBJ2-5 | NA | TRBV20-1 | TGCAGTGCGGGAGTTAAAGAGACCCAGTACTTC | CSAGVKETQYF
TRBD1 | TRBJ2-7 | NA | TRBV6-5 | TGTGCCAGCAGCACTTTGGGACAGGGATACGAGCAGTACTTC | CASSTLGQGYEQYF
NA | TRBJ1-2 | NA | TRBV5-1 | TGCGCCAGCAGCTTGGATGCGGATGGCTACACCTTC | CASSLDADGYTF
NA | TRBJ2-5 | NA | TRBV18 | TGTGCCAGCTCACCGGGTCCCCCCCAAGAGACCCAGTACTTC | CASSPGPPQETQYF
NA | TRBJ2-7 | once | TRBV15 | TGTGCCACCAGCAGAGGGGTACAGCGCTCCTACGAGCAGTACTTC | CATSRGVQRSYEQYF
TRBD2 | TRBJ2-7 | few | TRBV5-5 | TGTGCCAGCAGCCACACTAGCGGGAGTCACGAGCAGTACTTC | CASSHTSGSHEQYF
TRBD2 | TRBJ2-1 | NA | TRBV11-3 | TGTGCCAGCAGTTCATTGGGGGGGGTCAATGAGCAGTTCTTC | CASSSLGGVNEQFF
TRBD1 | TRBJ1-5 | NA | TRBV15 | TGTGCCACCAGCAGCTACAGGGGGCAGGGTCAGCCCCAGCATTTT | CATSSYRGQGQPQHF
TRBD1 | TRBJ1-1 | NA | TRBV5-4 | TGTGCCAGCAGCACTAGGACAGGGTCTGAAGCTTTCTTT | CASSTRTGSEAFF
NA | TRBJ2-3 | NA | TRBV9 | TGTGCCAGCAGCGTAGAGGTGCTTCAGACAGATACGCAGTATTTT | CASSVEVLQTDTQYF
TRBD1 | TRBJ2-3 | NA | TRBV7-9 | TGTGCCAGCAGTCTTACAGGGGTCGGCGCAGATACGCAGTATTTT | CASSLTGVGADTQYF
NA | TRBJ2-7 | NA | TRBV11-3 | TGTGCCAGCAGCTCCCCGGACTACCGCTCCTACGAGCAGTACTTC | CASSSPDYRSYEQYF
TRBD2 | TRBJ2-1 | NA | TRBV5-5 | TGTGCCAGCAGCCCCCCCGGACTAGCGGGAGGCGCGGGTGAGCAGTTCTTC | CASSPPGLAGGAGEQFF
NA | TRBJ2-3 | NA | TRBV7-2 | TGTGCCAGCAGCGCCCCCGCCGATACGCAGTATTTT | CASSAPADTQYF
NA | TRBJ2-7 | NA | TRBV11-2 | TGTGCCAGCAGCTTAGAAGGACTCCCGTTCTTCCCACAGTACTTC | CASSLEGLPFFPQYF
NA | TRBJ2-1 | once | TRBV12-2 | TGTGCAAGTCGCTTAGGCGGGACTAGCGGGACAATGGTTTACAATGAGCAGTTCTTC | CASRLGGTSGTMVYNEQFF
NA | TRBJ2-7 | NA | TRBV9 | TGTGCCAGCTCCCGGGACGGGAGCTCCTACGAGCAGTACTTC | CASSRDGSSYEQYF
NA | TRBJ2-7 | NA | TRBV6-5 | TGTGCCAGCAGTTATTGGGTGCGGGGATCCTACGAGCAGTACTTC | CASSYWVRGSYEQYF
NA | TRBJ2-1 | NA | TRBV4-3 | TGCGCCAGCAGCCAAGAAGGCCAACCCTACAATGAGCAGTTCTTC | CASSQEGQPYNEQFF
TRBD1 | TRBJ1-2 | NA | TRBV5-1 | TGCGCCAGCAGCTCTGACCCCGGGACAGAGAGGGGCTACACCTTC | CASSSDPGTERGYTF
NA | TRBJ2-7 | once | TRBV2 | TGTGCCAGCAACGGAGCCGACAGGTCCTACGAGCAGTACTTC | CASNGADRSYEQYF
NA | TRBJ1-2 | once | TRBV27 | TGTGCCAGCAGTTTAGGGGTCGGCTATGGCTACACCTTC | CASSLGVGYGYTF
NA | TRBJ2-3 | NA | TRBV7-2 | TGTGCCAGCAGTCCCACGGGAGATACGCAGTATTTT | CASSPTGDTQYF
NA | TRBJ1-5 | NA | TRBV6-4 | TGTGCCAGCAGTGAAGAGGCAGGACAGCCCCAGCATTTT | CASSEEAGQPQHF
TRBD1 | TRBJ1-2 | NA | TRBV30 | TGTGCCTGGAGGGGGGACAGATTCTATGGCTACACCTTC | CAWRGDRFYGYTF
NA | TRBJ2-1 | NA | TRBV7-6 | TGTGCCAGCAGCCCCGAGGAGTACAATGAGCAGTTCTTC | CASSPEEYNEQFF
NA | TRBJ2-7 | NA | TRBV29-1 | TGCAGCGTTGAAGTAGGACAATCCTACGAGCAGTACTTC | CSVEVGQSYEQYF